A single T cell receptor (beta chain) is shown here with its context. When the RNA was reverse transcribed, random hexamers were used with an input of roughly 0.45 to 1 ug. The authors amplified TCR beta CDR3 across 54 Vbeta and 13 Jbeta using immunoSEQ multiplex PCR. MiXCR was run by TCRdb on the immunoSEQ multiplex PCR reads, yielding one entry per CDR3 protein. The data hold about 120,000 distinct CDR3 sequences, with roughly 90% observed a single time. The sample is drawn from a study of CD8 T cells in Susac syndrome. Trimming shortened V by 7 bases and J by 0 bases, and 16 bases separated the two germline ends. The CDR3 is 15 residues long.

This TCR was recovered from a human donor in good health. The sequenced sample consisted of CD8+ T cells from PBMCs. The chain recombines TRBV12-3 or TRBV12-4 with TRBJ2-7, with a possible D match to TRBD2 (5 bases). The CDR3 loop is CASNFHGEGSYEQYF. CDR3 nucleotides: TGTGCCAGCAACTTTCACGGGGAAGGCTCCTACGAGCAGTACTTC.